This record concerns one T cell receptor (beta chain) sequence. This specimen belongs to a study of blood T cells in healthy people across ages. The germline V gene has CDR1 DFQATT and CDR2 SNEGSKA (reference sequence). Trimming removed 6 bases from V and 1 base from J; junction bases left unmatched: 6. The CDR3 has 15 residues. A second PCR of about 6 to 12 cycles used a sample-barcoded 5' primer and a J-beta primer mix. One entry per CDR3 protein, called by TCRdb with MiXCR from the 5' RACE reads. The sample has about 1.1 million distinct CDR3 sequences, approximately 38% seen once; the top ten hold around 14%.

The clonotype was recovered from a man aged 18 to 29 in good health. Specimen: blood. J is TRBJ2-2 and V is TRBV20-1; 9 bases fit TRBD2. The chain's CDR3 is CSAERAGGNTGELFF. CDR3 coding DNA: TGCAGTGCGGAACGAGCGGGGGGGAACACCGGGGAGCTGTTTTTT.